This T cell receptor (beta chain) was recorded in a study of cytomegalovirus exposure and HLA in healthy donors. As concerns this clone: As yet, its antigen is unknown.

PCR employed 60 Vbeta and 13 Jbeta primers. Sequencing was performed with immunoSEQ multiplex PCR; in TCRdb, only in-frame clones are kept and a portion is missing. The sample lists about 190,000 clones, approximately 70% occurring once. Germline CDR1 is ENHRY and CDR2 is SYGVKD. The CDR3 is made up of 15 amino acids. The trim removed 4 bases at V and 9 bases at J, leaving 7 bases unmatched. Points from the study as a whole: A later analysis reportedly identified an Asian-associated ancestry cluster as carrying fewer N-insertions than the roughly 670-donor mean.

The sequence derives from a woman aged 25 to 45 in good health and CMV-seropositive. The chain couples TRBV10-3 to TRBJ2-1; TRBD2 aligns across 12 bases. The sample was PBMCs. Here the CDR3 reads CAISGLAGGPGEQFF. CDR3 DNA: TGTGCCATCAGTGGTCTAGCGGGAGGGCCAGGTGAGCAGTTCTTC.